Presented here are 15 T cell receptor beta chains from one specimen sequenced in a study of T cell responses to AZD1222 COVID-19 vaccine. Libraries were prepared by immunoSEQ multiplex PCR; TCRdb keeps only in-frame clonotypes and omits some of them. The table shows about 120,000 clones, with roughly nine tenths occurring only once. The sample consisted of peripheral blood, taken on day 0 of AZD1222 vaccination. All receptors come from an adult in good health.

The rearrangement joins TRBV5-1 to TRBJ1-4, with 8 positions matching TRBD1. The J segment lost 8 bases and the V segment lost 0 bases, leaving 9 bases of the junction unmatched. The CDR3 spans 16 residues. CDR1 is SGHRS and CDR2 is YFSETQ in the germline V gene. The CDR3 is CASSLDPGGLGEKLFF. CDR3 in DNA: TGCGCCAGCAGCTTGGATCCAGGGGGCTTAGGCGAAAAACTGTTTTTT.

The V gene is TRBV6-4, the J gene TRBJ2-2; D may be TRBD1 (5 bases). V gave up 6 bases and J gave up 2 bases, with 7 bases separating them. There are 13 residues in the CDR3. Germline V gene lookup returns CDR1 MRHNA and CDR2 SNTAGT. CDR3 protein: CASRDRNTGELFF. The DNA of the CDR3 is TGTGCCAGCAGAGACAGAAACACCGGGGAGCTGTTTTTT.

The chain has TRBV19 and TRBJ1-5; TRBD1 agrees at 7 bases. V lost 3 bases and J lost 7; bases outside the gene matches: 3. The CDR3 spans 13 residues. Germline CDR1 LNHDA, CDR2 SQIVND (reference sequence). CDR3 amino acids: CASSIGTAQPQHF. The CDR3 DNA reads as TGTGCCAGTAGTATTGGGACAGCCCAGCCCCAGCATTTT.

The chain employs TRBV4-3 and TRBJ2-7; 8 bases fit TRBD2. The CDR3 runs 17 residues. Germline assignment: CDR1 LGHNA and CDR2 YSLEER. V dropped 1 base and J dropped 5; count of bases not matched to a gene: 13. In nucleotides, the CDR3 is TGCGCCAGCAGCCAAGTTTATGGTCGGGGGGGCATAAACGAGCAGTACTTC. This gives the protein CASSQVYGRGGINEQYF.

This sequence joins TRBV6-2 or TRBV6-3 and TRBJ1-1, with no clear D. Germline values: CDR1 MNHEY, CDR2 SVGEGT. This CDR3 comprises 12 residues. V dropped 5 bases and J dropped 2 bases, with 6 bases sitting between them. CDR3 residues: CASSRLNTEAFF. The CDR3 coding sequence is TGTGCCAGCAGTCGACTAAACACTGAAGCTTTCTTT.

The CDR3 sequence: CASSFHPYEQYF. The CDR3 bases are TGTGCCAGCAGTTTCCATCCCTACGAGCAGTACTTC. The rearrangement uses TRBV12-3 or TRBV12-4 and TRBJ2-7, with D hard to call. Trimming shortened V by 3 bases and J by 2 bases, and 5 bases separated the two germline ends. The length of the CDR3 is 12 residues.

The rearrangement uses TRBV28 and TRBJ2-5; D unclear. The CDR3 has 14 amino acids. The germline V gene has CDR1 MDHEN and CDR2 SYDVKM. V dropped 4 bases and J dropped 0 bases, with 9 bases sitting between them. This CDR3 reads CASSSARYQETQYF. The CDR3 DNA is TGTGCCAGCAGTTCCGCCAGGTACCAAGAGACCCAGTACTTC.

The chain recombines TRBV9 with TRBJ1-3; D may be TRBD1 (6 bases). Trimming pared 5 bases from V and 2 bases from J, leaving 11 bases between. From germline, CDR1 is SGDLS and CDR2 YYNGEE. This CDR3 region has 14 residues. The CDR3 loop reads CASRPRGAGNTIYF. The CDR3 DNA follows: TGTGCCAGCAGACCCAGGGGAGCTGGAAACACCATATATTTT.

This clone was detected once. The V and J genes are TRBV29-1 and TRBJ1-3; a possible D gene is TRBD1 (6 bases). The CDR3 runs 14 residues. CDR1 SQVTM and CDR2 ANQGSEA come from the germline V gene. V shed 6 bases and J shed 5 bases, with 17 bases lying between them. CDR3 nucleotides: TGCAGCGTCCACATAGGGGGTGGGAGAAACACCATATATTTT. Protein sequence: CSVHIGGGRNTIYF.

V gene TRBV19 combines with J gene TRBJ1-6; no clear D gene. Trimming took off 5 bases at V and 4 bases at J, with 12 bases between the two ends. The CDR3 runs 15 residues. Germline V gives CDR1 LNHDA, CDR2 SQIVND (reference sequence). The CDR3 DNA is TGTGCCAGTAGTGGTTACAAAAGTTATAATTCACCCCTCCACTTT. This translates into CASSGYKSYNSPLHF.

J is TRBJ2-5 and V is TRBV11-2; 8 bases are a match to TRBD1. After removal of 1 base from V and 4 bases from J, the junction contained 8 bases not matched to a gene. CDR1 and CDR2 (germline): SGHAT, FQNNGV. The CDR3 contains 16 residues. CDR3 bases: TGTGCCAGCAGCTTAGCCAGGGCAGGGGGCCTAGAGACCCAGTACTTC. This sequence encodes CASSLARAGGLETQYF.

The chain links TRBV6-5 to TRBJ2-2, with 9 bases aligning to TRBD2. In germline, CDR1 is MNHEY, CDR2 SVGAGI. The CDR3 is 14 amino acids. The V and J ends lost 6 bases and 4 bases, in that order; junction bases with no gene match: 3. The CDR3 sequence is CASSRGGGTGELFF. The CDR3 nucleotides read TGTGCCAGCAGCCGCGGGGGGGGCACCGGGGAGCTGTTTTTT.

This rearrangement joins TRBV24-1 to TRBJ1-5; the D gene is possibly TRBD1 (5 bases). This CDR3 contains 15 residues. Trimming took off 5 bases at V and 6 bases at J, with 16 bases between the two ends. From germline, CDR1 is KGHDR and CDR2 SFDVKD. The CDR3 loop reads CATSGGRAQGQPQHF. DNA of the CDR3: TGTGCCACCAGTGGAGGCAGGGCCCAGGGTCAGCCCCAGCATTTT.

This clone appeared a few times. This chain uses TRBV5-8 with TRBJ2-4; no clear D gene. There are 18 residues in the CDR3. Germline loops: CDR1 SGHTS, CDR2 YDEGEE. V was pared by 1 base and J by 0 bases, with 17 bases between. CDR3 in amino acids: CASSLKGLRHLAKNIQYF. CDR3 sequence (DNA): TGTGCCAGCAGCTTGAAGGGCCTGAGGCACCTAGCCAAAAACATTCAGTACTTC.

This clone was picked up one time. V is TRBV7-2 and J is TRBJ1-4, with TRBD1 matching 7 bases. Trimming cost V 5 bases and J 3 bases; bases outside gene matches: 9. The germline V gene encodes CDR1 SGHTA and CDR2 FQGNSA. The CDR3 loop spans 16 amino acids. CDR3: CASSGQQGKANEKLFF. CDR3 sequence (DNA): TGTGCCAGCAGCGGACAACAGGGGAAAGCTAATGAAAAACTGTTTTTT.